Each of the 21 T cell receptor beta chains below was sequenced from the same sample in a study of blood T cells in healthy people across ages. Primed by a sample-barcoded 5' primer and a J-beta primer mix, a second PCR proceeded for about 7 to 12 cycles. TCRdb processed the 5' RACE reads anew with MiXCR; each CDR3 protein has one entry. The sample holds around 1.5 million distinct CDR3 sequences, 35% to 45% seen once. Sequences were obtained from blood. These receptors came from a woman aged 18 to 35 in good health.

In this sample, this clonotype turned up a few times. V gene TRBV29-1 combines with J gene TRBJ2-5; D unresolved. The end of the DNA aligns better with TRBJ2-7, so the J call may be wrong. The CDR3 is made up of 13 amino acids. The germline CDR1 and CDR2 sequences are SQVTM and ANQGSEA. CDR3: CSVEDGIAYEQYF. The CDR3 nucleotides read TGCAGCGTTGAGGACGGAATCGCATACGAGCAGTACTTC.

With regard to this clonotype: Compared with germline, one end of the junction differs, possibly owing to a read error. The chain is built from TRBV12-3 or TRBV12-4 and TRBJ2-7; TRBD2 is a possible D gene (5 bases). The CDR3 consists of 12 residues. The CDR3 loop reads CASGPGNYGQYF. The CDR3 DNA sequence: TGTGCCAGCGGACCCGGGAACTACGGGCAGTACTTC.

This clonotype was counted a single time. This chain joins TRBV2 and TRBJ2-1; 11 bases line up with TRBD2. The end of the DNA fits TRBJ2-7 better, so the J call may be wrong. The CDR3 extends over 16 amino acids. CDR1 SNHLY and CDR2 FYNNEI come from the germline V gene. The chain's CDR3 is CASSEASGRIDNEQYF. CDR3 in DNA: TGTGCCAGCAGTGAGGCTAGCGGGAGGATCGACAATGAGCAGTACTTC.

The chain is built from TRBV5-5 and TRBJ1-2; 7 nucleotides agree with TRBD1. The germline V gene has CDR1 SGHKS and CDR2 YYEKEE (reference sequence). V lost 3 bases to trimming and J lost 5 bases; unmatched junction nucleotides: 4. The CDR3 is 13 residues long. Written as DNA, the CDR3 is TGTGCCAGCAGCTGGGAGGGGGCGTATGGCTACACCTTC. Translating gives CASSWEGAYGYTF.

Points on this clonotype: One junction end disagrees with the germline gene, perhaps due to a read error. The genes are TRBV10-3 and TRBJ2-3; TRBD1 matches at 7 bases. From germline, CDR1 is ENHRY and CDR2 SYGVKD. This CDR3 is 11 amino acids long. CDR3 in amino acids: CAVSEGATQYF. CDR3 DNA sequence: TGTGCCGTCAGTGAGGGGGCGACGCAGTATTTT.

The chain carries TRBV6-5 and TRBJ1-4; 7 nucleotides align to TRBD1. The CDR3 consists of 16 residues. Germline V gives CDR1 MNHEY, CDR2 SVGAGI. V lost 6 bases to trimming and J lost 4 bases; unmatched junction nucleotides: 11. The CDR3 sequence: CASSPHRQGSNEKLFF. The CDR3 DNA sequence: TGTGCCAGCAGCCCCCATAGACAGGGAAGTAATGAAAAACTGTTTTTT.

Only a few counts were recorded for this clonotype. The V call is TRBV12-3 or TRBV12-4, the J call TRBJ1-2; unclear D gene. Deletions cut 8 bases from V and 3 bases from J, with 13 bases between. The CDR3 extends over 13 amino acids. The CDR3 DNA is TGTGCCAGCGGGCTTGGGAGGTACTATGGCTACACCTTC. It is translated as CASGLGRYYGYTF.

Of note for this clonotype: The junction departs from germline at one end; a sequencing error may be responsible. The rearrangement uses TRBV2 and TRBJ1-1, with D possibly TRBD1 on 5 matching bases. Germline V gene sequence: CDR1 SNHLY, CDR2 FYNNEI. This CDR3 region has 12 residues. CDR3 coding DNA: TGTGCCAGCACCGCACAGGCCACTGAACCTTTCTTT. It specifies CASTAQATEPFF. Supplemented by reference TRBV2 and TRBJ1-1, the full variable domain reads EPEVTQTPSHQVTQMGQEVILRCVPISNHLYFYWYRQILGQKVEFLVSFYNNEISEKSEIFDDQFSVERPDGSNFTLKIRSTKLEDSAMYFCASTAQATEPFFGQGTRLTVV.

The CDR3, as DNA: TGTGCCAGCAGTGATACCGCTGGAAACACCATATATTTT. Translation: CASSDTAGNTIYF. This chain joins TRBV2 and TRBJ1-3; D is undetermined. V lost 3 bases to trimming and J lost 2 bases, with 5 bases between them. CDR1 is SNHLY, CDR2 FYNNEI, per germline. The CDR3 runs 13 residues.

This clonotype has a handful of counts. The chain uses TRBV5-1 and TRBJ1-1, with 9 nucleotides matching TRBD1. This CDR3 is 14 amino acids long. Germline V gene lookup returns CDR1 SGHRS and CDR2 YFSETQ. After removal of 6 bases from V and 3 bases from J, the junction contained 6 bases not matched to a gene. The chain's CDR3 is CASTSGTGYTEAFF. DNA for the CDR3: TGCGCCAGCACCTCCGGGACAGGGTACACTGAAGCTTTCTTT.

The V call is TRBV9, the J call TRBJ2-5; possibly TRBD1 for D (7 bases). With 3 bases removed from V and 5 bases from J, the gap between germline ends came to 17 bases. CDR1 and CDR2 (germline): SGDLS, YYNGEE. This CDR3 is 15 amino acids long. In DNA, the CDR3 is TGTGCCAGCAGCGCCCCCTTGACAGGGAGGGAGACCCAGTACTTC. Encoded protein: CASSAPLTGRETQYF.

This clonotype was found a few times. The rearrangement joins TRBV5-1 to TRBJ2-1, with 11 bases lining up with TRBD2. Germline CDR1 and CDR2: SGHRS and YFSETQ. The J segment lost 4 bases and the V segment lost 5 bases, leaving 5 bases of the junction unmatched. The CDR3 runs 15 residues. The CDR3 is CASRPGLADYNEQFF. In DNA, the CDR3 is TGCGCCAGCAGGCCGGGACTAGCGGATTACAATGAGCAGTTCTTC.

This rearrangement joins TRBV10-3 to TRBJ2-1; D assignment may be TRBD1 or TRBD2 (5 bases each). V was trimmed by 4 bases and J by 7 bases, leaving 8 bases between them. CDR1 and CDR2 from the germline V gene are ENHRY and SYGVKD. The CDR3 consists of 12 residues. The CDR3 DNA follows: TGTGCCATCAGTGGAGGGGCGAATGAGCAGTTCTTC. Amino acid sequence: CAISGGANEQFF.

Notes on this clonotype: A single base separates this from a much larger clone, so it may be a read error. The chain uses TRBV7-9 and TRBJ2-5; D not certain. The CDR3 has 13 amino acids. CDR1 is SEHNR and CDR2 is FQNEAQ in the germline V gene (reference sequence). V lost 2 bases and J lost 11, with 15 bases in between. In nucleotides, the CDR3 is TGTGCCAGCAGCTTAAGCCTAGTCAATGAGCAGTACTTC. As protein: CASSLSLVNEQYF.

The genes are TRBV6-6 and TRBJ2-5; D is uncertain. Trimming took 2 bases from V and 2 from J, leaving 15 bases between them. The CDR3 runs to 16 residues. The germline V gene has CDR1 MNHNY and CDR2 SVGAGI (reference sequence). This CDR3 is CASSYLLAAHQETQYF. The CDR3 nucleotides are TGTGCCAGCAGTTACCTCCTGGCGGCTCATCAAGAGACCCAGTACTTC.

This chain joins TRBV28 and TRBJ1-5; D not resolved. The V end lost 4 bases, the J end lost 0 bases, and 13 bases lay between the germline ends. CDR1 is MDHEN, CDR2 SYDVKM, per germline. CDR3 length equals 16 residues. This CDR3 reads CASSSSPVYSNQPQHF. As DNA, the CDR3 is TGTGCCAGCAGTTCATCCCCCGTATATAGCAATCAGCCCCAGCATTTT.

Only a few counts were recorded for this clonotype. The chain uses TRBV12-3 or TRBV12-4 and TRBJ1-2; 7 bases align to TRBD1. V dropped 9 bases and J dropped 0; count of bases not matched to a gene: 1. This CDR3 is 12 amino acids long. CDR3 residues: CASGTANYGYTF. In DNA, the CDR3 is TGTGCCAGTGGGACAGCTAACTATGGCTACACCTTC.

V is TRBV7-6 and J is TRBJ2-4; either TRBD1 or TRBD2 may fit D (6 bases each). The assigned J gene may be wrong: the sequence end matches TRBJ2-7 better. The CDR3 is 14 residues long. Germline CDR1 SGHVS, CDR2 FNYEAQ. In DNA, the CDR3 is TGTGCCAGCAGCTTAAAGGGGGGCTACTACGAGCAGTACTTC. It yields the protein CASSLKGGYYEQYF.

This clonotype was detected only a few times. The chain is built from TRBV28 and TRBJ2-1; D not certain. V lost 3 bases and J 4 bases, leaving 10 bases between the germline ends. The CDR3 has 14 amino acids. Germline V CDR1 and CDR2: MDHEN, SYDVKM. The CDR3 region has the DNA TGTGCCAGCAGTTTCCTGGCGTTATACAATGAGCAGTTCTTC. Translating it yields CASSFLALYNEQFF.

The CDR3 DNA follows: TGTGCCAGCAGCTATCGAGCGGGAGTCGCCCAGTACTTC. Translation: CASSYRAGVAQYF. The chain has TRBV7-2 and TRBJ2-4; TRBD2 aligns across 8 bases. V shed 4 bases and J 13 bases; nucleotides not matched to a gene: 9. Looked up from germline, CDR1 is SGHTA and CDR2 is FQGNSA. The length of the CDR3 is 13 residues.

Written as DNA, the CDR3 is TGTGCCAGCAGGGCGGGGGGCCGAAATGGCTACACCTTC. Translating gives CASRAGGRNGYTF. The genes are TRBV28 and TRBJ1-2; a weak D match, TRBD1 (6 bases). Germline V gives CDR1 MDHEN, CDR2 SYDVKM. This CDR3 comprises 13 residues. Trimming stripped 6 bases from V and 6 bases from J, with 14 bases between.